This T cell receptor (beta chain) was retrieved from a study of a mutant IDH1 vaccine in newly diagnosed glioma (dated by TCRdb to 2020 to 2022). Concerning the study at large: The approximately 30 treated patients were approximately 62% male and around 40% female, with a mean age of about 43 years. Prior to enrollment, standard therapy consisting of radiotherapy alone, temozolomide alone, or radiochemotherapy with temozolomide had been administered to patients, with the combination being received by most patients. Peripheral blood was drawn at six visits: V03 (baseline), V05, V07, V10, V12 and V13. For exploratory analyses, around 23 treated patients had longitudinal TCRB deep sequencing done wherever samples were available.

Overall results and qualifications from the work: PBMC samples for TCRB deep sequencing were selected based on availability. The authors stated that sample limitations prevented analyses of patient blood samples from being reproduced. Pseudoprogression seemed to be unrelated to changes in the top peripheral T cell clonotypes found by TCRB sequencing. Immune responses induced by the vaccine were seen in about 93% of patients across multiple MHC alleles.

Inclusive of the bounding cysteine and phenylalanine, the CDR3 is 15 residues long. Only CDR3 DNA is held: 45 bases, read in frame from base 1. CDR1 and CDR2 were assigned from the germline V gene (reference sequence) as MNHEY and SMNVEV. V drops 8 bases and J drops 0 bases, leaving 15 bases in between. As concerns this clone: The clone's antigen remains unknown. No base-level quality is on record; no much larger clone is a single base apart.

According to the study, the label for this sample's time point signals: baseline, week 1 (first vaccination visit). This specimen's treatment or condition label, interpreted: pre-vaccination baseline after standard-of-care therapy. All donors had newly diagnosed IDH1-mutant astrocytomas of WHO grade 3 or 4 that showed loss of nuclear ATRX. The samples were drawn from NOA16, a multicentre, single-arm, open-label phase I trial in Germany that tested a mutant IDH1 peptide vaccine in humans for the first time. Blood drawn at visit V03 was used as the baseline sample for immunogenicity testing. The DNeasy Blood and Tissue Kit was used to extract genomic DNA from EDTA blood for TCRB sequencing. The library was produced with the immunoSEQ multiplex PCR assay. Rearranged TCR beta chain sequences were amplified using the hsTCRB Kit according to the manufacturer's protocol. Sequencing of TCRB libraries was carried out on an Illumina MiSeq. The study's own analysis went as follows. The kit vendor's proprietary platform handled demultiplexing, trimming and gene mapping. The table comes from immuneACCESS by way of TCRdb, which keeps in-frame sequences with V and J called. Part of the clones is missing from these tables; in studies checked, under half for an unresolved V gene and the rest for unknown reasons. V, J and clone size reflect that table, while D and trimming were determined from the DNA. The sample table lists about 98,000 clones, around nine tenths of them with a count of one. Of the sample, less than 0.65% falls within the top ten clones.

The chain is encoded by TRBV27 joined to TRBJ2-3; the D gene cannot be resolved reliably. Material: PBMCs, obtained from a glioma patient treated with radiotherapy, temozolomide or both. The sequence was collected from a woman between 45 and 60 years old with glioma. Here is the DNA: TGTGCCAGCGGTCTCACCCGGTACAGCACAGATACGCAGTATTTT. Translated, this is CASGLTRYSTDTQYF.